Included here is one T cell receptor (beta chain) sequence, with context. The data were obtained in a study of blood T cell repertoires in COVID-19. Looking at the study overall: Sites in the United States, Italy and Spain provided acute and convalescent COVID-19 samples. From T cells, B-cell-depleted T cells, or PBMCs came the material, which was cDNA or gDNA.

In the original workflow: Nucleated cell number was recorded as an estimate derived from reference gene primer amplification. Data came from immunoSEQ multiplex PCR; TCRdb stores just in-frame clones and leaves some out. V, J and clone size are taken as reported in that table, and D and trimming were inferred from the DNA itself. The profile shows 40,000 to 50,000 clones, roughly 85% of them singletons. The germline V gene encodes CDR1 DFQATT and CDR2 SNEGSKA (reference sequence). The V gene end was trimmed by 4 bases and the J gene end by 9 bases; junction bases not matched to a gene: 5. CDR3 length equals 12 residues.

This receptor was obtained from a man in his sixties with acute or convalescent COVID-19. The sample consisted of peripheral blood. This rearrangement joins TRBV20-1 to TRBJ2-4; 8 bases are shared with TRBD1. CDR3 region: CSANDRGSIQYF. CDR3 sequence (DNA): TGCAGTGCTAATGACAGGGGTAGCATTCAGTACTTC.